Listed below are T cell receptor beta chains from one sample, sequenced in a study of cytomegalovirus exposure and HLA in healthy donors. Here immunoSEQ multiplex PCR was the method, and the copy in TCRdb shows in-frame clones only, minus some. Among roughly 170,000 clones listed, 84% were seen once. The specimen was PBMCs. These receptors were collected from a girl aged 10 to 17 in good health and CMV-seropositive. The CDR3 runs from the conserved cysteine through the conserved F or W. The D gene is left open where the match is weak. Expanded clones are given a class, and other clones once, few, many or no size at all.

size | J | V | D | DNA | CDR3
. | TRBJ2-3 | TRBV5-1 | TRBD2 | TGCGCCAGCAGTCTCCCTCCGGGGGGATTCACAGATACGCAGTATTTT | CASSLPPGGFTDTQYF
. | TRBJ1-1 | TRBV5-6 | . | TGTGCCAGCAGCTTACTGGGGAGCACTGAAGCTTTCTTT | CASSLLGSTEAFF
. | TRBJ1-1 | TRBV19 | . | TGTGCCAGTAGGAGCCGTAATTTGAACACTGAAGCTTTCTTT | CASRSRNLNTEAFF
. | TRBJ1-1 | TRBV12-5 | TRBD1 | TGTGCTAGTGGTTTGGCTGGACAGGGTCCCCACACTGAAGCTTTCTTT | CASGLAGQGPHTEAFF
. | TRBJ1-3 | TRBV19 | . | TGTGCCAGTAGTACGACAGTTCAATCTGGAAACACCATATATTTT | CASSTTVQSGNTIYF
. | TRBJ1-2 | TRBV6-4 | TRBD1 | TGTGCCAGCAGTGACTCTGCCGAGCAGGGGGCGATCTATGGCTACACCTTC | CASSDSAEQGAIYGYTF
. | TRBJ2-7 | TRBV7-3 | TRBD1 | TGTGCCAGCAGGAAGACAGGGGGGACCTACGAGCAGTACTTC | CASRKTGGTYEQYF
. | TRBJ1-2 | TRBV4-1 | TRBD1 | TGCGCCAGCAGCCAAGTCGGACAGGGCCGTAACTATGGCTACACCTTC | CASSQVGQGRNYGYTF
. | TRBJ2-7 | TRBV6-1 | TRBD1 | TGTGCCAGCAGCCGGACAGGTTCCTACGAGCAGTACTTC | CASSRTGSYEQYF
once | TRBJ1-3 | TRBV6-1 | . | TGTGCCAGCTTGAATTTCCAGGCATCTGGAAACACCATATATTTT | CASLNFQASGNTIYF
. | TRBJ1-1 | TRBV5-4 | . | TGTGCCAGCAGCTCTATGGGGGGAGGCGACACTGAAGCTTTCTTT | CASSSMGGGDTEAFF